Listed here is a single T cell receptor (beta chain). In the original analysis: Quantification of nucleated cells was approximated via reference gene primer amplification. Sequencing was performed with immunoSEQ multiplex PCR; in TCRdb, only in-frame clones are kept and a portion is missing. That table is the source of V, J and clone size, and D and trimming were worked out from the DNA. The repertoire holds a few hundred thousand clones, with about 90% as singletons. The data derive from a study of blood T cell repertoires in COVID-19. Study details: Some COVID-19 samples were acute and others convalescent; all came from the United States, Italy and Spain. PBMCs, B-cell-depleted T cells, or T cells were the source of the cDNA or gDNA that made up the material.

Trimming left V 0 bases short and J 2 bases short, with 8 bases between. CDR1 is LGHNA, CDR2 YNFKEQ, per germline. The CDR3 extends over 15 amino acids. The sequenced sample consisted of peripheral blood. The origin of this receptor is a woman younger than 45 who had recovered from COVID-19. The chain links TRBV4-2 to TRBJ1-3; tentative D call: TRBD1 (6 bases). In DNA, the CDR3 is TGTGCCAGCAGCCAAGATTGGGGGCCTGGAAACACCATATATTTT. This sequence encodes CASSQDWGPGNTIYF.